The 20 T cell receptor beta chains given below trace back to one sample, sequenced in a study of blood T cell repertoires in COVID-19. Method: immunoSEQ multiplex PCR; TCRdb's copy keeps in-frame clones and lacks some. This table holds hundreds of thousands of clones, 70% to 90% found once. Input material: PBMCs or T cells enriched from blood (not recorded which). These receptors all come from a young woman who had been exposed to COVID-19.

The chain carries TRBV11-3 and TRBJ2-1; a weak D match, TRBD2 (6 bases). The CDR3 runs 13 residues. Germline lookup yields CDR1 SGHNT and CDR2 YENEEA. Trimming took 5 bases from V and 10 from J, leaving 15 bases between them. The chain's CDR3 is CASSGLNGGEQFF. The DNA of the CDR3 is TGTGCCAGCAGCGGCTTAAACGGGGGAGAGCAGTTCTTC.

The chain uses TRBV19 and TRBJ1-4; D is undetermined. Looked up from germline, CDR1 is LNHDA and CDR2 is SQIVND (reference sequence). V lost 5 bases, J lost 7 bases, and 14 bases lay in between. The CDR3 sequence is 14 residues long. In DNA, the CDR3 is TGTGCCAGTAGTGATATAGGTCGGGGTGAAAAACTGTTTTTT. This codes for CASSDIGRGEKLFF. Complete variable domain (other parts from reference TRBV19 and TRBJ1-4): DGGITQSPKYLFRKEGQNVTLSCEQNLNHDAMYWYRQDPGQGLRLIYYSQIVNDFQKGDIAEGYSVSREKKESFPLTVTSAQKNPTAFYLCASSDIGRGEKLFFGSGTQLSVL.

The genes are TRBV7-2 and TRBJ2-1; 7 nucleotides match TRBD1. CDR3 length equals 16 residues. The junction had 6 bases not matched to a gene; V was cut back by 1 base and J by 3 bases. Germline V CDR1 and CDR2: SGHTA, FQGNSA. In nucleotides, the CDR3 is TGTGCCAGCAGCTTAGTGGCGACAGGGAACTACAATGAGCAGTTCTTC. Its protein product is CASSLVATGNYNEQFF.

This clone was observed once. The rearrangement uses TRBV5-8 and TRBJ2-7; 8 nucleotides agree with TRBD1. With V trimmed by 2 bases and J by 2 bases, 3 bases remained unmatched. Germline V gene lookup returns CDR1 SGHTS and CDR2 YDEGEE. The CDR3 consists of 14 residues. The CDR3 protein is CASSFDRGTYEQYF. DNA for the CDR3: TGTGCCAGCAGCTTTGACAGGGGAACCTACGAGCAGTACTTC.

The chain combines TRBV30 with TRBJ1-2; 8 nucleotides agree with TRBD1. CDR1 GTSNPN and CDR2 SVGIG come from the germline V gene (reference sequence). The V and J ends lost 5 bases and 4 bases, in that order; junction bases with no gene match: 9. This CDR3 is built from 14 residues. The CDR3 nucleotides read TGTGCCTGGGCGCGTGGACAGGGAACCTATGGCTACACCTTC. Amino acid sequence: CAWARGQGTYGYTF.

V gene TRBV5-4 combines with J gene TRBJ2-2; D is unclear. The V end was cut by 4 bases, the J end by 1 base, with 8 bases between. This CDR3 has 14 residues. Germline CDR1 is SGHNT and CDR2 is YYREEE (reference sequence). The CDR3 DNA sequence: TGTGCCAGCAGCATCACAAGGAACACCGGGGAGCTGTTTTTT. Its translation is CASSITRNTGELFF.

The chain is built from TRBV5-3 and TRBJ2-7; the D is unclear. TRBV5-3 is an open reading frame whose function is uncertain. Trimming shortened V by 4 bases and J by 5 bases, and 22 bases separated the two germline ends. This CDR3 region has 16 residues. This CDR3 reads CARSQVLDTGTDEQYF. CDR3 nucleotide sequence: TGTGCCAGAAGCCAGGTTTTAGACACCGGCACGGACGAGCAGTACTTC.

The chain couples TRBV6-1 to TRBJ1-5; no definite D call. Germline values: CDR1 MNHNS, CDR2 SASEGT. Between the trimmed V and J ends, which lost 0 bases and 3 bases, there was a span of 9 bases. The CDR3 length is 15 residues. CDR3 amino acids: CASSEANTHNQPQHF. The CDR3 DNA reads as TGTGCCAGCAGTGAAGCCAACACCCACAATCAGCCCCAGCATTTT.

The chain has TRBV13 and TRBJ2-1; D remains ambiguous. Trimming pared 10 bases from V and 12 bases from J, leaving 19 bases between. This CDR3 spans 12 amino acids. The germline V gene has CDR1 PRHDT and CDR2 FYEKMQ (reference sequence). The CDR3 loop is CATKIMSVLQFF. The CDR3 region has the DNA TGTGCCACCAAGATAATGAGCGTGTTGCAGTTCTTC.

In the case of this clone: The junction differs from germline at one of its ends, possibly a read error. The chain couples TRBV3-1 (or the pseudogene TRBV3-2) to TRBJ2-5; 10 bases are shared with TRBD2. This CDR3 spans 16 amino acids. The germline V gene has CDR1 LGHDT and CDR2 YNNKEL (reference sequence). CDR3 sequence: CASSQDSGGPQEAQYF. The DNA for the CDR3 is TGTGCCAGCAGCCAAGATAGCGGGGGGCCCCAAGAGGCCCAGTACTTC.

The chain carries TRBV7-9 and TRBJ1-5; 8 nucleotides line up with TRBD1. CDR3 length: 15 residues. The germline V gene encodes CDR1 SEHNR and CDR2 FQNEAQ (reference sequence). V lost 5 bases and J lost 5; bases outside the gene matches: 8. The CDR3 reads CASSPGGTGHQPQHF. The CDR3 region has the DNA TGTGCCAGCAGCCCTGGGGGGACAGGTCATCAGCCCCAGCATTTT.

The rearrangement joins TRBV18 to TRBJ1-6; D call uncertain. V lost 6 bases to trimming and J lost 8 bases, with 11 bases between them. The length of the CDR3 is 13 residues. Germline lookup yields CDR1 KGHSH and CDR2 LQKENI. The DNA of the CDR3 is TGTGCCAGCTCGAAGGGAGTGGATTCACCCCTCCACTTT. It specifies CASSKGVDSPLHF.

This clone was found once. The chain's CDR3 is CASSIGTSGTETQYF. The DNA of the CDR3 is TGTGCCAGCAGTATAGGGACTAGCGGGACGGAGACCCAGTACTTC. V usage is TRBV6-5 and J usage is TRBJ2-5; TRBD2 matches at 13 bases. The CDR3 loop spans 15 amino acids. CDR1 is MNHEY, CDR2 SVGAGI, per germline. V shed 5 bases and J 5 bases; nucleotides not matched to a gene: 5.

V and J are TRBV10-3 and TRBJ1-1; D is possibly TRBD1 (5 bases). Trimming took 11 bases from V and 2 from J, leaving 15 bases between them. The CDR3 is 13 amino acids. Germline V CDR1 and CDR2: ENHRY, SYGVKD. This CDR3 is CAHRWGSNTEAFF. CDR3 nucleotide sequence: TGTGCCCACCGATGGGGCTCAAACACTGAAGCTTTCTTT.

V is TRBV19 and J is TRBJ2-3, with 10 bases fitting TRBD2. Germline V CDR1 and CDR2: LNHDA, SQIVND (reference sequence). Unmatched junction bases numbered 8, after V lost 7 bases and J lost 4 bases. CDR3 size: 15 residues. CDR3 region: CASIDSGGRSDTQYF. DNA for the CDR3: TGTGCCAGTATCGATAGCGGGGGGAGGTCAGATACGCAGTATTTT.

A remark on this clone: This may come from a read error, since a much larger clone is one base off. Other DNA sequences in this sample translate to the same CDR3. The CDR3 region is CASSLRYEQYF. CDR3 in DNA: TGTGCCAGCAGTTTACGGTACGAGCAGTACTTC. The rearrangement links TRBV28 to TRBJ2-7; D gene uncertain. The CDR3 spans 11 residues. Germline assignment: CDR1 MDHEN and CDR2 SYDVKM. Trimming took off 2 bases at V and 4 bases at J, with 3 bases between the two ends.

Notes on this clone: A read error may account for a junction end that differs from germline. The chain employs TRBV27 and TRBJ1-5, with D possibly matching TRBD1 (5 bases). The CDR3 runs to 18 residues. Germline CDR1 reads MNHEY; CDR2 reads SMNVEV (reference sequence). CDR3 region: CASRLWQGEDYSNQPQHF. In nucleotides, the CDR3 is TGTGCCAGCAGATTATGGCAAGGGGAGGATTATAGCAATCAGCCCCAGCATTTT.

The sample holds one count of this clone. This rearrangement joins TRBV7-9 to TRBJ2-7, with TRBD1 matching 8 bases. Germline loops: CDR1 SEHNR, CDR2 FQNEAQ (reference sequence). J lost 2 bases, V lost 4 bases, and 10 bases had no gene match. The CDR3 runs 16 residues. DNA for the CDR3: TGTGCCAGCAGCTCGAACAGGGGGTTTTTCCCCTACGAGCAGTACTTC. The encoded protein is CASSSNRGFFPYEQYF.

This clone was counted once. The J gene is TRBJ2-5, the V gene TRBV7-9, with D maybe TRBD1 (5 bases). This CDR3 is 13 amino acids long. Germline loops: CDR1 SEHNR, CDR2 FQNEAQ (reference sequence). Trimming shortened V by 9 bases and J by 1 base, and 12 bases separated the two germline ends. Written as DNA, the CDR3 is TGTGCCAGTCAAGACAGTACCCAAGAGACCCAGTACTTC. This translates into CASQDSTQETQYF.

The V call is TRBV21-1, the J call TRBJ1-2; TRBD1, the D gene given by the table, was not confirmed from the DNA. TRBV21-1 is noted as a pseudogene. This CDR3 region has 16 residues. Here the CDR3 DNA reads TGTGCCAGCAGCAAAGGCTCCGGACAAGGATTTGGAGGCTACACCTTC. As protein: CASSKGSGQGFGGYTF.